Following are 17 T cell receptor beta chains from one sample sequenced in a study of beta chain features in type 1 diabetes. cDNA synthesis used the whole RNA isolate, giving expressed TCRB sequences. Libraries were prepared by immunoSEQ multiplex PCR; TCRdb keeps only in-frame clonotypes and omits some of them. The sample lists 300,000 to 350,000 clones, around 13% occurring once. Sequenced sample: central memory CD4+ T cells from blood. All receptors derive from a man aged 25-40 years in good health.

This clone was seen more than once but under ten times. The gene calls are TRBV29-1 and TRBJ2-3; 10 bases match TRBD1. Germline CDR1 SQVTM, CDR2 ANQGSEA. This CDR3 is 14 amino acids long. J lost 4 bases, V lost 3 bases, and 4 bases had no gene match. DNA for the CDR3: TGCAGCGTTGAGGGACAGGGGCGCCCAGATACGCAGTATTTT. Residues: CSVEGQGRPDTQYF.

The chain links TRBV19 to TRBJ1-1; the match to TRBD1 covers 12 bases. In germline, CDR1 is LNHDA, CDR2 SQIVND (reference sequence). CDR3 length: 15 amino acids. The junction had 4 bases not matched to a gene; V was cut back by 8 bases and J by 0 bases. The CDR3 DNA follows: TGTGCCAGTCGGGGACAGGGGGCAATGAACACTGAAGCTTTCTTT. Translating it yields CASRGQGAMNTEAFF.

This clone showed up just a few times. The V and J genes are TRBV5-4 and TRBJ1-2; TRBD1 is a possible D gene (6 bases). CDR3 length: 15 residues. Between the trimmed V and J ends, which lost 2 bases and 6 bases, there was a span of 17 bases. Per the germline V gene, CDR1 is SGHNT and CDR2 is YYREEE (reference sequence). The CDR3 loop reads CASSLPSGVPDGYTF. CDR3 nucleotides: TGTGCCAGCAGCTTACCCTCAGGGGTCCCCGATGGCTACACCTTC.

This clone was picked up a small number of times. Here the CDR3 reads CASSQTGTYTEAFF. CDR3 nucleotides: TGTGCCAGCAGTCAGACAGGGACCTACACTGAAGCTTTCTTT. This chain connects TRBV6-1 to TRBJ1-1; TRBD1 matches at 7 bases. The CDR3 spans 14 residues. CDR1 is MNHNS, CDR2 SASEGT, per germline. V lost 5 bases and J lost 3; bases outside the gene matches: 6.

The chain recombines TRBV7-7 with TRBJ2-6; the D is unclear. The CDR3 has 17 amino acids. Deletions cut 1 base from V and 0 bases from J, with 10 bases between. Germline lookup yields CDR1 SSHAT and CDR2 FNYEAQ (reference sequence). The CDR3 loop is CASSLELTYSGANVLTF. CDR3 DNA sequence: TGTGCCAGCAGCTTAGAGCTGACCTACTCTGGGGCCAACGTCCTGACTTTC. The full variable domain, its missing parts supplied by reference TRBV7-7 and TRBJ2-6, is GAGVSQSPRYKVTKRGQDVTLRCDPISSHATLYWYQQALGQGPEFLTYFNYEAQPDKSGLPSDRFSAERPEGSISTLTIQRTEQRDSAMYRCASSLELTYSGANVLTFGAGSRLTVL.

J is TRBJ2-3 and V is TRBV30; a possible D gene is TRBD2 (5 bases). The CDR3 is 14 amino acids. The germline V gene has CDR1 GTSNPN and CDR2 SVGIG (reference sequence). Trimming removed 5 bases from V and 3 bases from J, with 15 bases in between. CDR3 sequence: CAWSGVPVTDTQYF. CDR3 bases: TGTGCCTGGTCCGGGGTGCCGGTGACAGATACGCAGTATTTT.

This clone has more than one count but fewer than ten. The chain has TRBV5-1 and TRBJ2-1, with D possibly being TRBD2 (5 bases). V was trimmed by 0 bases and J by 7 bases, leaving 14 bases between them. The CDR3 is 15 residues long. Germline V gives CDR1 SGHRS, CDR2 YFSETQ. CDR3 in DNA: TGCGCCAGCAGCTTGGGGTTGTTGGGAGATAATGAGCAGTTCTTC. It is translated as CASSLGLLGDNEQFF.

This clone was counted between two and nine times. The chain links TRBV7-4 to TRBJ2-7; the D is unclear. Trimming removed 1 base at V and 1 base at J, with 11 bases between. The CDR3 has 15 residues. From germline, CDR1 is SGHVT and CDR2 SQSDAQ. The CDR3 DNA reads TGTGCCAGCAGCTTAGTACAGTCCCGATCCTACGAGCAGTACGTC. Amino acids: CASSLVQSRSYEQYV.

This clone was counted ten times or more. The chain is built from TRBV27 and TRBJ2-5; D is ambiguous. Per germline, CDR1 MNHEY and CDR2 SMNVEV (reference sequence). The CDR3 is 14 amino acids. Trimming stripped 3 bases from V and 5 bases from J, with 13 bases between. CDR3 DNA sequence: TGTGCCAGCAGTTTTCACAGCTTAGGGGAGACCCAGTACTTC. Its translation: CASSFHSLGETQYF.

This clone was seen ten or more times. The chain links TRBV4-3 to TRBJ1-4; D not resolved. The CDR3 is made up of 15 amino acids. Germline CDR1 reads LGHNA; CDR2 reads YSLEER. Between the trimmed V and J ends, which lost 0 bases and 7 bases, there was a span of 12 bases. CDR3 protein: CASSQDPQRGEKLFF. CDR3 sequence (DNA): TGCGCCAGCAGCCAAGACCCTCAAAGAGGTGAAAAACTGTTTTTT.

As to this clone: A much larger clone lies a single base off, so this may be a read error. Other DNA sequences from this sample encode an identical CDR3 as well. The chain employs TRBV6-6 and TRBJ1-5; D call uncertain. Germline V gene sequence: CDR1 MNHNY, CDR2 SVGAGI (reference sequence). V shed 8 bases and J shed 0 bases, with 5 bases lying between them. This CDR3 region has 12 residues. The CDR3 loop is CASSDSNQPQHF. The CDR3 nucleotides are TGTGCCAGCTCTGATAGCAATCAGCCCCAGCATTTT.

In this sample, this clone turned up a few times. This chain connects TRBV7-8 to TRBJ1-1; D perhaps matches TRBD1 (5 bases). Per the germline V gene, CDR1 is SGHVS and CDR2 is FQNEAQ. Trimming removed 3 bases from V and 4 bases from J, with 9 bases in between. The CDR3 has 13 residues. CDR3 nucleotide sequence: TGTGCCAGCAGCTTCCAGGGCAGCACTGAAGCTTTCTTT. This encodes CASSFQGSTEAFF. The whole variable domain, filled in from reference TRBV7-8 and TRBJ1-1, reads GAGVSQSPRYKVAKRGQDVALRCDPISGHVSLFWYQQALGQGPEFLTYFQNEAQLDKSGLPSDRFFAERPEGSVSTLKIQRTQQEDSAVYLCASSFQGSTEAFFGQGTRLTVV.

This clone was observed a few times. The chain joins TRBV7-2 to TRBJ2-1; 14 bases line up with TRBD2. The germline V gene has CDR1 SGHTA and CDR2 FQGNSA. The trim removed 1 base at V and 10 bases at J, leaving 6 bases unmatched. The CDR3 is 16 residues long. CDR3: CASSLVGTSGSGEQFF. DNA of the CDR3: TGTGCCAGCAGCTTAGTCGGGACTAGCGGGAGCGGGGAGCAGTTCTTC.

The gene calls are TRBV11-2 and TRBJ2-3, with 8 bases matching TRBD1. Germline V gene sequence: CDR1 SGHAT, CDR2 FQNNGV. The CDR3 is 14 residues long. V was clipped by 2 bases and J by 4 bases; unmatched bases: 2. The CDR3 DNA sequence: TGTGCCAGCAGCTTAAACAGGGGGGCAGATACGCAGTATTTT. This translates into CASSLNRGADTQYF.

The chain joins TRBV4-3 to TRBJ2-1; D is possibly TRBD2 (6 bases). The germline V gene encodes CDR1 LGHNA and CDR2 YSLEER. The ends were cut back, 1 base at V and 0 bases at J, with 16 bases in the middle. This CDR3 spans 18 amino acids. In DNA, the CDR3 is TGCGCCAGCAGCCAAGGAGAACTAGCTTCGAGCTCCTACAATGAGCAGTTCTTC. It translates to CASSQGELASSSYNEQFF.

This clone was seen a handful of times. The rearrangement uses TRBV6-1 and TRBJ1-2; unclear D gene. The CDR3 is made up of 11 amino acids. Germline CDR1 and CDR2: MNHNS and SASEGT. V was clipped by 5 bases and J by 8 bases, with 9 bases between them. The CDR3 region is CASSFKVGYTF. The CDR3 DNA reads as TGTGCCAGCAGTTTTAAGGTCGGCTACACCTTC.

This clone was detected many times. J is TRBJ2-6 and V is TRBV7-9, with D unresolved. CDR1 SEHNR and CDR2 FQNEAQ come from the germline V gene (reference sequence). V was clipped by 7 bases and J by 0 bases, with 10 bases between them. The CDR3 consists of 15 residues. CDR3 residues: CASTPRSSGANVLTF. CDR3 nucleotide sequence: TGTGCCAGCACCCCTCGTAGCTCTGGGGCCAACGTCCTGACTTTC.